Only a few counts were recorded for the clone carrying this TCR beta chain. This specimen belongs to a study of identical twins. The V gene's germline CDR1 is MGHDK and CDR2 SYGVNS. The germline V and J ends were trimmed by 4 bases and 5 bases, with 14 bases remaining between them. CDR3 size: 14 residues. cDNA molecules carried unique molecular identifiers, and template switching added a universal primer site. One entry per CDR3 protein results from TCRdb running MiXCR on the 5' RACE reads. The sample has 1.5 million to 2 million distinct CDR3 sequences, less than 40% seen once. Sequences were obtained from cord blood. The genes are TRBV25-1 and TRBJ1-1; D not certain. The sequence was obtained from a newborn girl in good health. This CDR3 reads CASSGVRGETEAFF. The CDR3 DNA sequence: TGTGCCAGCAGTGGGGTACGTGGTGAGACTGAAGCTTTCTTT.